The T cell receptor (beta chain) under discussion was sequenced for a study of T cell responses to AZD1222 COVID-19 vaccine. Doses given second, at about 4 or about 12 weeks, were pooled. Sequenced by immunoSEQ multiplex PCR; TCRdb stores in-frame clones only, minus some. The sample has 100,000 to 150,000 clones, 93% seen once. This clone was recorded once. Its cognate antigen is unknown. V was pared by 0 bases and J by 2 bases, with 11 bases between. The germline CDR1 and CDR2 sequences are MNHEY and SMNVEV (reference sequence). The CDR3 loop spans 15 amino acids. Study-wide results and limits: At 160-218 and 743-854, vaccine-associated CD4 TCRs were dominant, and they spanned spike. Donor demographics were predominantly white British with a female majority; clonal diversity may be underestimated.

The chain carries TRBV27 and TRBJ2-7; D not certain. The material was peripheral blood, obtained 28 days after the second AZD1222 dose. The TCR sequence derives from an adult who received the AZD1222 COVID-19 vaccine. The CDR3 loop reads CASSLSRKGTYEQYF. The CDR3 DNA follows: TGTGCCAGCAGTTTATCGAGGAAGGGAACCTACGAGCAGTACTTC.